The clone carrying this T cell receptor beta chain was counted ten times or more. The antigen is not known. The sample originates from a study of T cells in Graves' hyperthyroidism and ophthalmopathy. Study conclusions and caveats: Most clonotypes expanded in the thyroid (above 0.001) were also present in blood. The model made its ophthalmopathy prediction, and onset followed a median about 6 months later.

The source material, RNA transcripts, was used to amplify TCR beta CDR3 regions. An initial round of RT-PCR targeting the TCR CDR3 relied on the HTBI primer set. TCRdb used MiXCR to reprocess the multiplex PCR reads, holding one entry per CDR3 protein. The sample holds over 300,000 distinct CDR3 sequences, approximately 15% seen once. This receptor was identified in a woman aged 60-75 years with Graves' hyperthyroidism. The sequenced sample consisted of blood.

The CDR3 sequence is CASSVDPSYNEQFF. CDR3 bases: TGTGCCAGCAGTGTCGATCCTTCCTACAATGAGCAGTTCTTC. The gene calls are TRBV12-3 or TRBV12-4 and TRBJ2-1; no clear D gene. V was clipped by 5 bases and J by 1 base, with 9 bases between them. CDR3 length equals 14 residues.